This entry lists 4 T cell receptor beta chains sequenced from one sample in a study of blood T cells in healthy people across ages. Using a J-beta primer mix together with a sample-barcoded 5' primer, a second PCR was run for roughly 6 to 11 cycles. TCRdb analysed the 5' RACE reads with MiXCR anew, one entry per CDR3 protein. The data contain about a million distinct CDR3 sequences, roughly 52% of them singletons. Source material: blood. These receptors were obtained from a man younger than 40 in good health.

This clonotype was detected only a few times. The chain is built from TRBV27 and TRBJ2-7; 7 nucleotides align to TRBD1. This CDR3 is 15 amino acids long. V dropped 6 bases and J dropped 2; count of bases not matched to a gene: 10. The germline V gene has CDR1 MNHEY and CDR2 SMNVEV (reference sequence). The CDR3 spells CASRPFRDRAYEQYF. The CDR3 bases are TGTGCCAGCAGACCATTCCGGGACAGAGCCTACGAGCAGTACTTC.

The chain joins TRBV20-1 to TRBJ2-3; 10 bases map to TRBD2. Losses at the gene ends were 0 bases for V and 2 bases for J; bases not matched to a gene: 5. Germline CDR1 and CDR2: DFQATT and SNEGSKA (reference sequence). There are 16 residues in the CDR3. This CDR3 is CSARDSLAGDTDTQYF. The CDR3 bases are TGCAGTGCTAGAGATTCCCTAGCGGGGGACACAGATACGCAGTATTTT.

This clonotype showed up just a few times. The CDR3 spells CASSSLSSTDTQYF. For the CDR3, the DNA is TGTGCCAGCAGCTCGCTGTCTAGCACAGATACGCAGTATTTT. The V gene is TRBV7-2, the J gene TRBJ2-3; D gene unclear. With 4 bases removed from V and 0 bases from J, the gap between germline ends came to 8 bases. CDR1 and CDR2 (germline): SGHTA, FQGNSA. This CDR3 has 14 amino acids.

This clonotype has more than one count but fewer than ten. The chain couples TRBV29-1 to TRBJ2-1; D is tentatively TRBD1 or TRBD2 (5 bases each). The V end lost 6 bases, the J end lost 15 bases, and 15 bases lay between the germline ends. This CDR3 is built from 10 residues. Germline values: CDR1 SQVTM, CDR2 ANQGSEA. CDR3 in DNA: TGCAGCGTAGGTGACCCGGGGCGGTTCTTC. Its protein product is CSVGDPGRFF.